This T cell receptor (beta chain) was observed in a study of cytomegalovirus exposure and HLA in healthy donors. Study-wide findings and caveats: Cytomegalovirus-associated status was assigned to around 160 TCR beta chains. Among donors in an Asian-associated ancestry cluster, a later analysis reportedly found fewer N-insertions than the roughly 670-donor mean. Segments of the TCR beta V type were, in most cases, productive about 87% or about 30% of the time in an earlier analysis.

Healthy bone marrow donors made up the cohort. Regarding this clone: The antigen is unknown.

The PCR was carried out with 60 Vbeta primers and 13 Jbeta primers. TCRdb keeps only in-frame clones here, not all; method: immunoSEQ multiplex PCR. Of 200,000 to 250,000 clones in the sample, approximately 83% were seen once. Source material: PBMCs. This sequence was found in a boy aged 2 to 9 in good health and CMV-seronegative.

CDR3 DNA: TGTGCCAGCAGTCAGACTAGCTGGCCATCCTACGAGCAGTACTTC. This translates into CASSQTSWPSYEQYF. The V call is TRBV27, the J call TRBJ2-5; 7 positions agree with TRBD2. The last part of the DNA fits TRBJ2-7 better; the J call may be wrong. Germline V CDR1 and CDR2: MNHEY, SMNVEV (reference sequence). CDR3 length: 15 amino acids.